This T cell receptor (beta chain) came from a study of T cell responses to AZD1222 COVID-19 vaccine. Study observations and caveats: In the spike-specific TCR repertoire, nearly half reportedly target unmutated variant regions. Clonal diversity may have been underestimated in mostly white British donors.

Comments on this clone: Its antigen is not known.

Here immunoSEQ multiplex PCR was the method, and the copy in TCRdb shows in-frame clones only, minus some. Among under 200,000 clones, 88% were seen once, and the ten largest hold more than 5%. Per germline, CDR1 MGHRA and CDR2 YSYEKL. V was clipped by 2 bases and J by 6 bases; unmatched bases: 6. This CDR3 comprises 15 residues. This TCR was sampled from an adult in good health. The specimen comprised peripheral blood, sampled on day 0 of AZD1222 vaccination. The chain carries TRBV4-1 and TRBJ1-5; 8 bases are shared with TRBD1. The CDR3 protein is CASSQPDRASQPQHF. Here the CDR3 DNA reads TGCGCCAGCAGCCAACCGGACAGGGCCAGTCAGCCCCAGCATTTT.